Listed below are T cell receptor beta chains from one sample, sequenced in a study of beta chain features in type 1 diabetes. Profiled with immunoSEQ multiplex PCR; TCRdb holds only in-frame clones, not every one. The repertoire holds approximately 730,000 clones, with about an eighth as singletons. Material: naive CD4+ T cells from blood. These receptors came from a man aged 18-30 years with type 1 diabetes. Both conserved end residues are part of each CDR3. A D gene is named only where the DNA matches it firmly. For some rows the clone size is stated as once, few or many, or as a class when expanded; others skip it.

cdr3_length: 13
v_call: TRBV29-1
clone_size: few
d_call: .
j_call: TRBJ2-1
cdr3_nt: TGCAGCGTCGTGGACAGAACAGACAATGAGCAGTTCTTC
cdr3_aa: CSVVDRTDNEQFF

cdr3_length: 14
v_call: TRBV4-1
clone_size: few
d_call: .
j_call: TRBJ2-7
cdr3_nt: TGCGCCAGCAGCCAGCCATTCCAGGGGTACGAGCAGTACTTC
cdr3_aa: CASSQPFQGYEQYF

cdr3_length: 14
v_call: TRBV2
clone_size: .
d_call: .
j_call: TRBJ1-2
cdr3_nt: TGTGCCAGCAGTGTTGGAGGGCAGCCCACTGGCTACACCTTC
cdr3_aa: CASSVGGQPTGYTF

cdr3_length: 13
v_call: TRBV19
clone_size: few
d_call: TRBD1
j_call: TRBJ1-5
cdr3_nt: TGTGCCAGTAGCGGGGGACAGGGCCAGCCCCAGCATTTT
cdr3_aa: CASSGGQGQPQHF

cdr3_length: 12
v_call: TRBV30
clone_size: .
d_call: .
j_call: TRBJ1-1
cdr3_nt: TGTGCCTGGAGTGTCACGGGAGGGGAAGCTTTCTTT
cdr3_aa: CAWSVTGGEAFF

cdr3_length: 11
v_call: TRBV20-1
clone_size: few
d_call: .
j_call: TRBJ2-1
cdr3_nt: TGCAGTGCTAGAGATTCAAATGAGCAGTTCTTC
cdr3_aa: CSARDSNEQFF

cdr3_length: 13
v_call: TRBV28
clone_size: few
d_call: .
j_call: TRBJ2-1
cdr3_nt: TGTGCCAGCAGCCTACAGGGATACAATGAGCAGTTCTTC
cdr3_aa: CASSLQGYNEQFF

cdr3_length: 13
v_call: TRBV7-2
clone_size: few
d_call: .
j_call: TRBJ2-7
cdr3_nt: TGTGCCAGCAGCTCCCGACGGGCCGACGAGCAGTACTTC
cdr3_aa: CASSSRRADEQYF

cdr3_length: 14
v_call: TRBV7-9
clone_size: few
d_call: TRBD1
j_call: TRBJ1-5
cdr3_nt: TGTGCCAGCAGCTTTGGACAGGGAATCTGGCCCCAGCATTTT
cdr3_aa: CASSFGQGIWPQHF

cdr3_length: 14
v_call: TRBV19
clone_size: few
d_call: .
j_call: TRBJ1-1
cdr3_nt: TGTGCCAGTAGTATAGGTCCCTGGAAGACTGAAGCTTTCTTT
cdr3_aa: CASSIGPWKTEAFF

cdr3_length: 15
v_call: TRBV5-6
clone_size: .
d_call: .
j_call: TRBJ2-1
cdr3_nt: TGTGCCAGCAGCCCGGGACGGGAAAATTACAATGAGCAGTTCTTC
cdr3_aa: CASSPGRENYNEQFF

cdr3_length: 15
v_call: TRBV6-5
clone_size: .
d_call: .
j_call: TRBJ1-3
cdr3_nt: TGTGCCAGCAGTTACTCGAGCAGTACTGGAAACACCATATATTTT
cdr3_aa: CASSYSSSTGNTIYF

cdr3_length: 17
v_call: TRBV29-1
clone_size: few
d_call: .
j_call: TRBJ1-4
cdr3_nt: TGCAGCGTGCTAAGGAGAGACAGTTGGTATGGGGATGAAAAACTGTTTTTT
cdr3_aa: CSVLRRDSWYGDEKLFF

cdr3_length: 15
v_call: TRBV23-1
clone_size: .
d_call: .
j_call: TRBJ2-7
cdr3_nt: TGCGCCAGCAGTCAATCGATCATTTTTAGGTGCGAGCAGTACTTC
cdr3_aa: CASSQSIIFRCEQYF

cdr3_length: 9
v_call: TRBV29-1
clone_size: .
d_call: .
j_call: TRBJ1-2
cdr3_nt: TGCAGCGTTGAAGAGGGATCCATCTTC
cdr3_aa: CSVEEGSIF

cdr3_length: 15
v_call: TRBV28
clone_size: once
d_call: TRBD1
j_call: TRBJ2-5
cdr3_nt: TGTGCCAGCAGGCGACAGGGGTGGAGCGTGGAGACCCAGTACTTC
cdr3_aa: CASRRQGWSVETQYF

cdr3_length: 16
v_call: TRBV7-3
clone_size: .
d_call: .
j_call: TRBJ2-2
cdr3_nt: TGTGCCAGCAGCTCTACCCTTACCAGGCTCACCGGGGAGCTGTTTTTT
cdr3_aa: CASSSTLTRLTGELFF

cdr3_length: 14
v_call: TRBV19
clone_size: .
d_call: .
j_call: TRBJ1-1
cdr3_nt: TGTGCCAGTACCCGCGGGGCTGCACTCACTGAAGCTTTCTTT
cdr3_aa: CASTRGAALTEAFF

cdr3_length: 14
v_call: TRBV2
clone_size: few
d_call: .
j_call: TRBJ1-6
cdr3_nt: TGTGCCAGCAGTATCGAGTCAGGGCACTCACCCCTCCACTTT
cdr3_aa: CASSIESGHSPLHF

cdr3_length: 12
v_call: TRBV2
clone_size: .
d_call: .
j_call: TRBJ1-1
cdr3_nt: TGTGCCAGCACAACAGGGTACACTGAAGCTTTCTTT
cdr3_aa: CASTTGYTEAFF

cdr3_length: 15
v_call: TRBV6-5
clone_size: .
d_call: TRBD2
j_call: TRBJ2-1
cdr3_nt: TGTGCCAGCAGTTACCTAGCGGGGGCTAACAATGAGCAGTTCTTC
cdr3_aa: CASSYLAGANNEQFF

cdr3_length: 12
v_call: TRBV9
clone_size: .
d_call: .
j_call: TRBJ2-1
cdr3_nt: TGTGCCAGCAGCCACCCCCTGTCGGAGCAGTTCTTC
cdr3_aa: CASSHPLSEQFF

cdr3_length: 16
v_call: TRBV7-7
clone_size: .
d_call: TRBD2
j_call: TRBJ2-5
cdr3_nt: TGTGCTAGCAGCTTAGGACTAGCGGGCCCCCAAGAGACCCAGTACTTC
cdr3_aa: CASSLGLAGPQETQYF

cdr3_length: 13
v_call: TRBV19
clone_size: .
d_call: .
j_call: TRBJ1-1
cdr3_nt: TGTGCCAGTAGAGCACCCCCGGGGACTGAAGCTTTCTTT
cdr3_aa: CASRAPPGTEAFF

cdr3_length: 14
v_call: TRBV5-4
clone_size: few
d_call: .
j_call: TRBJ2-1
cdr3_nt: TGTGCCAGCAGCTTGGACGGCCTACTCAATGAGCAGTTCTTC
cdr3_aa: CASSLDGLLNEQFF

cdr3_length: 15
v_call: TRBV12-5
clone_size: .
d_call: TRBD1
j_call: TRBJ2-1
cdr3_nt: TGTGCTAGTGGTGACCTTGAGCAGGGGGCCTATGAGCAGTTCTTC
cdr3_aa: CASGDLEQGAYEQFF

cdr3_length: 14
v_call: TRBV9
clone_size: .
d_call: TRBD1
j_call: TRBJ1-4
cdr3_nt: TGTGCCAGCAGCGGGGACAGGGGACGGGAAAAACTGTTTTTT
cdr3_aa: CASSGDRGREKLFF

cdr3_length: 12
v_call: TRBV7-3
clone_size: few
d_call: TRBD1
j_call: TRBJ2-7
cdr3_nt: TGTGCCAGCAGCCGGACAGGGGGCGAGCAGTACTTC
cdr3_aa: CASSRTGGEQYF

cdr3_length: 16
v_call: TRBV5-4
clone_size: few
d_call: TRBD2
j_call: TRBJ2-2
cdr3_nt: TGTGCCAGCAGCCGGACTAGCGGGGCAAACACCGGGGAGCTGTTTTTT
cdr3_aa: CASSRTSGANTGELFF

cdr3_length: 14
v_call: TRBV11-2
clone_size: few
d_call: TRBD2
j_call: TRBJ2-7
cdr3_nt: TGTGCCAGCACCCTGGGACTACAAAGCGCCGAGCAGTACTTC
cdr3_aa: CASTLGLQSAEQYF

cdr3_length: 14
v_call: TRBV15
clone_size: .
d_call: .
j_call: TRBJ2-7
cdr3_nt: TGTGCCACCAGCAGAGTCCAGAAAGCCGACGAGCAGTACTTC
cdr3_aa: CATSRVQKADEQYF

cdr3_length: 12
v_call: TRBV10-3
clone_size: .
d_call: .
j_call: TRBJ2-1
cdr3_nt: TGTGCCATCAACGGAGGGGGGAATGAGCAGTTCTTC
cdr3_aa: CAINGGGNEQFF

cdr3_length: 15
v_call: TRBV27
clone_size: .
d_call: .
j_call: TRBJ1-4
cdr3_nt: TGTGCCAGCAGTCCTACCTACCCCGTTGGTGAAAAACTGTTTTTT
cdr3_aa: CASSPTYPVGEKLFF

cdr3_length: 13
v_call: TRBV5-4
clone_size: .
d_call: .
j_call: TRBJ2-2
cdr3_nt: TGTGCCAGCAGCCCAGGGGTTACCGGGGAGCTGTTTTTT
cdr3_aa: CASSPGVTGELFF

cdr3_length: 16
v_call: TRBV10-3
clone_size: few
d_call: TRBD1
j_call: TRBJ1-6
cdr3_nt: TGTGCCATCAGCGGTCAGGGGGCCTCCTATAATTCACCCCTCCACTTT
cdr3_aa: CAISGQGASYNSPLHF

cdr3_length: 11
v_call: TRBV6-6
clone_size: few
d_call: .
j_call: TRBJ1-2
cdr3_nt: TGTGCCAGCATCGGAAACTATGGCTACACCTTC
cdr3_aa: CASIGNYGYTF

cdr3_length: 14
v_call: TRBV6-1
clone_size: .
d_call: .
j_call: TRBJ2-3
cdr3_nt: TGTGCCAGCAGTGGAACGCAGTTTCTTGGTACGCAGTATTTT
cdr3_aa: CASSGTQFLGTQYF

cdr3_length: 14
v_call: TRBV7-2
clone_size: few
d_call: .
j_call: TRBJ2-1
cdr3_nt: TGTGCCAGCAGCTTGGGGACCGGAGCGAATGAGCAGTTCTTC
cdr3_aa: CASSLGTGANEQFF

cdr3_length: 15
v_call: TRBV7-2
clone_size: .
d_call: .
j_call: TRBJ1-5
cdr3_nt: TGTGCCACCCGAGCAGCTTCCGACCGCCATCAGCCCCAGCATTTT
cdr3_aa: CATRAASDRHQPQHF

cdr3_length: 16
v_call: TRBV10-3
clone_size: few
d_call: .
j_call: TRBJ2-2
cdr3_nt: TGTGCCATCAGTGAGGGGCTTTTTCCGAACACCGGGGAGCTGTTTTTT
cdr3_aa: CAISEGLFPNTGELFF

cdr3_length: 17
v_call: TRBV4-2
clone_size: .
d_call: TRBD2
j_call: TRBJ2-7
cdr3_nt: TGTGCCAGCAGCCGGACTAGCGGGGGCCAGTCTGGATACGAGCAGTACTTC
cdr3_aa: CASSRTSGGQSGYEQYF

cdr3_length: 15
v_call: TRBV30
clone_size: .
d_call: TRBD1
j_call: TRBJ1-2
cdr3_nt: TGTGCCTGGAGATCAAACAGGGGAGCCGCCTATGGCTACACCTTC
cdr3_aa: CAWRSNRGAAYGYTF

cdr3_length: 15
v_call: TRBV7-6
clone_size: few
d_call: .
j_call: TRBJ2-2
cdr3_nt: TGTGCCAGCAGCTCCCCGGGACTCAACACCGGGGAGCTGTTTTTT
cdr3_aa: CASSSPGLNTGELFF

cdr3_length: 16
v_call: TRBV30
clone_size: .
d_call: TRBD2
j_call: TRBJ2-3
cdr3_nt: TGTGCCTGGAGTCGTGGGACTAGCGGGGGGACAGATACGCAGTATTTT
cdr3_aa: CAWSRGTSGGTDTQYF

cdr3_length: 13
v_call: TRBV5-1
clone_size: few
d_call: .
j_call: TRBJ2-1
cdr3_nt: TGCGCCAGCAGCTTGTGGGGAGCTGATGAGCAGTTCTTC
cdr3_aa: CASSLWGADEQFF

cdr3_length: 14
v_call: TRBV11-2
clone_size: .
d_call: .
j_call: TRBJ1-4
cdr3_nt: TGTGCCAGCAGCATCTCGGGAGTTGTTGAAAAACTGTTTTTT
cdr3_aa: CASSISGVVEKLFF

cdr3_length: 12
v_call: TRBV10-3
clone_size: .
d_call: .
j_call: TRBJ1-6
cdr3_nt: TGTGCCATCAGTGAGGACAGGTTGGCCCTCCACTTT
cdr3_aa: CAISEDRLALHF

cdr3_length: 14
v_call: TRBV27
clone_size: few
d_call: .
j_call: TRBJ2-5
cdr3_nt: TGTGCCAGCAGTTCCCGGGACATGAAGGAGACCCAGTACTTC
cdr3_aa: CASSSRDMKETQYF

cdr3_length: 18
v_call: TRBV5-1
clone_size: few
d_call: TRBD1
j_call: TRBJ2-6
cdr3_nt: TGCGCCAGCAGCTTGGTCGGGACAGGGAGGTCTGGGGCCAACGTCCTGACTTTC
cdr3_aa: CASSLVGTGRSGANVLTF

cdr3_length: 15
v_call: TRBV6-4
clone_size: .
d_call: .
j_call: TRBJ2-1
cdr3_nt: TGTGCCAGCAGTGACTCCCCAGCGTGGGACAATGAGCAGTTCTTC
cdr3_aa: CASSDSPAWDNEQFF

cdr3_length: 15
v_call: TRBV25-1
clone_size: few
d_call: .
j_call: TRBJ2-5
cdr3_nt: TGTGCCAGCAGTGATGGACGGGGGAACCAAGAGACCCAGTACTTC
cdr3_aa: CASSDGRGNQETQYF